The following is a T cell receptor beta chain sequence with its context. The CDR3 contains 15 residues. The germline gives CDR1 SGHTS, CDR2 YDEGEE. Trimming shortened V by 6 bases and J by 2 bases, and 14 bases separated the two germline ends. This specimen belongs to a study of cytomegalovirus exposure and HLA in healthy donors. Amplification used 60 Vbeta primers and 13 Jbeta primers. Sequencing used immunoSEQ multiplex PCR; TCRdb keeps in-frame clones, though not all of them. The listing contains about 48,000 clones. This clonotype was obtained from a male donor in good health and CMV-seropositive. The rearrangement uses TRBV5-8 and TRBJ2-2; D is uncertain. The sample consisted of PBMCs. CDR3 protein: CASTPHWSNTGELFF. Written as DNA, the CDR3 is TGTGCCAGCACTCCACATTGGAGTAACACCGGGGAGCTGTTTTTT. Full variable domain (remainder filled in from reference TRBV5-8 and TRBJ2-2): EAGVTQSPTHLIKTRGQQATLRCSPISGHTSVYWYQQALGLGLQFLLWYDEGEERNRGNFPPRFSGRQFPNYSSELNVNALELEDSALYLCASTPHWSNTGELFFGEGSRLTVL.